The next 15 T cell receptor beta chains were all read from a single sample in a study of blood T cell repertoires in COVID-19. Here immunoSEQ multiplex PCR was the method, and the copy in TCRdb shows in-frame clones only, minus some. The sample includes about 310,000 clones, roughly 90% of them seen just once. The sample comprised PBMCs or T cells enriched from blood (not recorded which). Source of these receptors: a woman in her 40s who had recovered from COVID-19.

V and J are TRBV23-1 and TRBJ1-6, with a weak D call TRBD1 (5 bases). TRBV23-1 is annotated as an ORF whose role is uncertain. The CDR3 consists of 18 residues. Between the trimmed V and J ends, which lost 4 bases and 0 bases, there was a span of 16 bases. CDR3 nucleotide sequence: TGCGCCAGCAGTCTCAAACAGGAGAATAGCTCCTATAATTCACCCCTCCACTTT. This translates into CASSLKQENSSYNSPLHF.

This clone appeared once. The CDR3 loop reads CASIPSDSPNYGYTF. The DNA of the CDR3 is TGTGCCAGCATACCCTCGGACAGTCCTAACTATGGCTACACCTTC. The V and J genes are TRBV7-9 and TRBJ1-2; perhaps TRBD1 as D (6 bases). The CDR3 is made up of 15 amino acids. With 7 bases removed from V and 0 bases from J, the gap between germline ends came to 15 bases. Germline values: CDR1 SEHNR, CDR2 FQNEAQ (reference sequence).

This clone came up a few times. The genes are TRBV5-4 and TRBJ2-1; maybe TRBD2 (6 bases). Germline V gene data show CDR1 as SGHNT and CDR2 as YYREEE (reference sequence). The germline V and J ends were trimmed by 0 bases and 7 bases, with 14 bases remaining between them. The CDR3 runs 15 residues. CDR3 in amino acids: CASSLGQGGRNEQFF. In DNA, the CDR3 is TGTGCCAGCAGCTTGGGGCAGGGAGGACGGAATGAGCAGTTCTTC.

The chain uses TRBV14 and TRBJ2-7, with 8 bases lining up with TRBD2. CDR3 length: 15 amino acids. V trimming: 2 bases; J trimming: 6 bases; junction bases outside the gene matches: 9. The germline CDR1 and CDR2 sequences are SGHDN and FVKESK. The CDR3 coding sequence is TGTGCCAGCAGCCAACAGCGGGGGTACTTTCCCGAGCAGTACTTC. Translation gives CASSQQRGYFPEQYF.

This sequence joins TRBV5-4 and TRBJ2-1, with TRBD1 identical over 8 bases. V was clipped by 3 bases and J by 6 bases; unmatched bases: 8. The CDR3 spans 15 residues. The germline CDR1 and CDR2 sequences are SGHNT and YYREEE (reference sequence). The CDR3 loop is CASSWGTGQGNEQFF. CDR3 DNA: TGTGCCAGCAGCTGGGGGACAGGACAGGGCAATGAGCAGTTCTTC.

This chain uses TRBV24-1 with TRBJ2-5; D not resolved. Germline loops: CDR1 KGHDR, CDR2 SFDVKD. The V gene lost 4 bases and the J gene lost 1 base, with 3 bases spanning the gap. The CDR3 sequence is 12 residues long. Here the CDR3 DNA reads TGTGCCACCAGTGAGGCCCAAGAGACCCAGTACTTC. The encoded protein is CATSEAQETQYF.

The chain has TRBV7-8 and TRBJ1-1, with 8 bases that match TRBD1. V dropped 2 bases and J dropped 11; count of bases not matched to a gene: 7. The CDR3 covers 13 residues. The V gene's germline CDR1 is SGHVS and CDR2 FQNEAQ. The CDR3 loop reads CASSLIQGAGAFF. The CDR3 DNA reads TGTGCCAGCAGCTTAATCCAGGGGGCAGGTGCTTTCTTT.

CDR3 residues: CASSLVGNEQFF. DNA for the CDR3: TGTGCCAGCAGCTTAGTCGGCAATGAGCAGTTCTTC. The V call is TRBV7-9, the J call TRBJ2-1; D remains ambiguous. Germline lookup yields CDR1 SEHNR and CDR2 FQNEAQ (reference sequence). This CDR3 has 12 residues. Trimming removed 1 base at V and 6 bases at J, with 4 bases between. The whole variable domain, remainder taken from reference TRBV7-9 and TRBJ2-1, is DTGVSQNPRHKITKRGQNVTFRCDPISEHNRLYWYRQTLGQGPEFLTYFQNEAQLEKSRLLSDRFSAERPKGSFSTLEIQRTEQGDSAMYLCASSLVGNEQFFGPGTRLTVL.

The rearrangement joins TRBV28 to TRBJ2-7, with 8 bases fitting TRBD2. J was trimmed by 2 bases and V by 0 bases; bases with no gene match: 3. Per the germline V gene, CDR1 is MDHEN and CDR2 is SYDVKM. The CDR3 runs to 15 residues. The CDR3 region has the DNA TGTGCCAGCAGTTTATGGGCAGCGGGGGCCTACGAGCAGTACTTC. This sequence encodes CASSLWAAGAYEQYF.

The chain employs TRBV30 and TRBJ2-3; TRBD2 is a possible D gene (5 bases). The ends were cut back, 2 bases at V and 4 bases at J, with 16 bases in the middle. The CDR3 length is 15 residues. In germline, CDR1 is GTSNPN, CDR2 SVGIG (reference sequence). Here the CDR3 reads CAWSYGLGVADTQYF. The CDR3 DNA is TGTGCCTGGAGTTACGGTCTCGGGGTCGCAGATACGCAGTATTTT.

A word on this clone: Other nucleotide sequences in the sample specify the same CDR3. This rearrangement joins TRBV3-1 (or the pseudogene TRBV3-2) to TRBJ1-2; TRBD1 matches at 9 bases. The CDR3 runs 13 residues. V lost 2 bases and J lost 8; bases outside the gene matches: 3. Germline V gene lookup returns CDR1 LGHDT and CDR2 YNNKEL (reference sequence). The CDR3 region is CASSQRTGEGYTF. The CDR3 DNA reads TGTGCCAGCAGCCAAAGGACAGGGGAAGGCTACACCTTC.

The rearrangement joins TRBV11-2 to TRBJ2-5; tentatively, D is TRBD1 (5 bases). Germline assignment: CDR1 SGHAT and CDR2 FQNNGV. Trimming left V 3 bases short and J 5 bases short, with 10 bases between. The CDR3 consists of 13 residues. The CDR3 nucleotides are TGTGCCAGCAGCTTCACAGGCGGTGAGACCCAGTACTTC. Translation gives CASSFTGGETQYF.

The chain uses TRBV11-3 and TRBJ1-1, with TRBD1 as a possible D gene (6 bases). The CDR3 length is 15 residues. Germline V gene lookup returns CDR1 SGHNT and CDR2 YENEEA. V lost 5 bases and J lost 2, with 15 bases in between. The CDR3 DNA is TGTGCCAGCAGCCACCCGGCCAGGGGAAACACTGAAGCTTTCTTT. Translating it yields CASSHPARGNTEAFF.

The chain joins TRBV6-4 to TRBJ1-1; D is unresolved. Trimming pared 6 bases from V and 7 bases from J, leaving 12 bases between. The CDR3 contains 12 residues. Germline loops: CDR1 MRHNA, CDR2 SNTAGT. The CDR3 loop reads CASRTLKREAFF. The CDR3 DNA sequence: TGTGCCAGCAGGACATTGAAACGTGAAGCTTTCTTT.

About this clone itself: At one end, the junction sequence differs from germline, possibly due to a read error. This sequence joins TRBV28 and TRBJ2-4; TRBD1 agrees at 7 bases. The CDR3 extends over 14 amino acids. The germline gives CDR1 MDHEN, CDR2 SYDVKM. In DNA, the CDR3 is TGTGCCAGTAGTTTAAGGGGGCCCCTGAACATTCAGTACTTC. Its protein is CASSLRGPLNIQYF.